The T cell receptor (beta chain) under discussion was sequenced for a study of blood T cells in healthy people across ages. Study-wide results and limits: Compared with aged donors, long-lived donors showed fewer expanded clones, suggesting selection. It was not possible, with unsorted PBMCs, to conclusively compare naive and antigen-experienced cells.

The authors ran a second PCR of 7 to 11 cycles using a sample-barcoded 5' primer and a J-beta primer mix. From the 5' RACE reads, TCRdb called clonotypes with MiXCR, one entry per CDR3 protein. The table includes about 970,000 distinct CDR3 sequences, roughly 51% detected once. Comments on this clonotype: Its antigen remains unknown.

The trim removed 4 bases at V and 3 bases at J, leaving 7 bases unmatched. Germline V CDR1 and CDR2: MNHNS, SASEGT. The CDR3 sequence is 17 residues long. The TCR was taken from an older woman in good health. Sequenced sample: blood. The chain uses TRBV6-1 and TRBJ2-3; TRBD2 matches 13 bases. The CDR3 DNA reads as TGTGCCAGCAGTGGGACTAGCGGGAGAAGGTTAACAGATACGCAGTATTTT. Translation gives CASSGTSGRRLTDTQYF.